This T cell receptor beta chain was recovered during a study of PD-L1 blockade in urothelial cancer. Study summary: Analysis of the blood was performed 3 weeks (second dose) and 6 weeks after treatment start. Each blood sample yielded a median of about 140,000 T cells.

This CDR3 spans 14 amino acids. The germline gives CDR1 SGHRS, CDR2 YFSETQ. Trimming at V came to 0 bases and at J to 8 bases, leaving 4 bases not matched to a gene. This sample's time point: peripheral blood 6 weeks after treatment start. Produced via immunoSEQ multiplex PCR; TCRdb's table is partial and in-frame only. The sample has more than 40,000 clones, roughly 80% seen once; the top ten hold over 12%. This sequence was found in a man in his sixties with urothelial cancer. V is TRBV5-1 and J is TRBJ2-1; 8 bases fit TRBD2. Material: PBMCs, obtained around atezolizumab (anti-PD-L1) treatment. Here the CDR3 DNA reads TGCGCCAGCAGCTTGGCGACTAGCGCTTATGAGCAGTTCTTC. It codes for CASSLATSAYEQFF.